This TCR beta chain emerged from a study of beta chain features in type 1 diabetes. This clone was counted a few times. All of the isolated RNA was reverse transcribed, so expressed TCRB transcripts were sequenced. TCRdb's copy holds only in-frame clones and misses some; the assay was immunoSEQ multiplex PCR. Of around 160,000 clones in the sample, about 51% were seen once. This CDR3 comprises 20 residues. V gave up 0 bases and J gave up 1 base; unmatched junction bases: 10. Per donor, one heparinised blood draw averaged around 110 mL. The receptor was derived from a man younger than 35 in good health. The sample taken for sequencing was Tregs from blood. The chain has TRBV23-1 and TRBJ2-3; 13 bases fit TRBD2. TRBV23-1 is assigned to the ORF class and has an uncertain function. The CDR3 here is CASSQSTSGRARGCTDTQYF. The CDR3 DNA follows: TGCGCCAGCAGTCAATCAACTAGCGGGAGGGCCCGGGGTTGCACAGATACGCAGTATTTT.